This TCR beta chain was identified in a study of CD8 T cells in Susac syndrome (dated by TCRdb to the late 2010s). Study-level background: Of the Susac syndrome patients who were sequenced, eight were in clinical remission while five or six had clinically active disease. Susac syndrome patients were therapy-naive, on corticosteroids (some also receiving IVIg), or on IVIg alone at blood withdrawal. Whether CD8+ T cell activation and differentiation in Susac syndrome was antigen driven was tested using repertoire sequencing. The clonality of the CD8+ T cell repertoire was compared across approximately 11 healthy donors, around 14 Susac syndrome patients and about 16 multiple sclerosis patients. Broader findings and caveats from the paper: Roughly 15 and five Susac-specific public clones were found in the total CD8+ and CD8+ TEMRA repertoires, respectively. Susac syndrome CD8+ repertoires showed clonal expansion, highest in CD8+ TEMRA cells and greater in clinically active than remitting patients. The study acknowledged that relatively few individuals were included in the TCR sequencing and HLA analysis.

RNA was extracted with the RNeasy kit and about 0.45 to 1 ug was reverse transcribed using random hexamers. The immunoSEQ multiplex PCR assay, which covers 54 Vbeta and 13 Jbeta segments, was used to amplify TCR beta CDR3 regions. PCR amplification bias was corrected by using a synthetic template baseline for primer optimization and computational correction. On the authors' methods: Only productive sequences were kept, with reads annotated to V, D and J genes according to IMGT and analyzed in immunoSEQ Analyzer. Clonality was calculated as one minus the Shannon entropy normalized by log2 of the number of productive unique sequences. For each patient and control, public and private clones were evaluated among the 100 most prevalent clones. Clones were defined as Susac-specific if absent from the healthy and MS cohorts, from around 1,000 published viral clones and from other ImmuneACCESS disease sequences. In TCRdb, the public reads were trimmed at Q25 with fastp and aligned with MiXCR, with productive beta chains retained. Rows are unified per CDR3 protein, each entry keeping the most common DNA and genes. The V and J calls follow TCRdb's processing rather than the paper's. The sample includes around 69,000 distinct CDR3 sequences, with approximately 94% observed a single time. Jointly, the top ten make up approximately 0.5% of the sample.

High-throughput TCR beta sequencing profiled peripheral blood CD8+ and CD4+ T cells from healthy donors, Susac syndrome patients and multiple sclerosis patients. The Susac syndrome patients fulfilled recently defined diagnostic criteria for either definite or probable disease. Bulk CD8+ and CD4+ T cells were purified by magnetic negative isolation, whereas CD8+ TEMRA cells were enriched by FACS. Blood was drawn into EDTA tubes, processed within 24 hours, and PBMCs were isolated by density gradient centrifugation. PBMCs intended for TCR sequencing were frozen in liquid nitrogen and were later thawed in a 37 degrees C water bath. A purity of at least 90% was achieved for sorted or isolated CD4+, CD8+ and CD8+ TEMRA cells. A word on this clonotype: This receptor's antigen is unknown. Base qualities are missing; no much larger clone stands one base away.

The CDR3 measures 14 amino acids from cysteine to phenylalanine. The kept DNA is CDR3 alone, 42 bases in frame from the first base. V ends up 6 bases short and J 5 bases short, with an unmatched junction base count of 10. CDR1 and CDR2, per the germline V gene (reference sequence), are DFQATT and SNEGSKA. The chain joins TRBV20-1 to TRBJ2-7; 10 bases in the middle match TRBD2. The sequence came from a human donor with Susac syndrome. The sequenced sample consisted of CD8+ T cells from PBMCs. This receptor has the CDR3 CSAPLAGDHHEQYF. The nucleotide sequence is TGCAGTGCACCTCTAGCGGGAGATCACCACGAGCAGTACTTC.